This T cell receptor beta chain was documented in a study of T-cell memory formation after mild COVID-19. Study-wide results and limits: CD4/CD8 balance characterized clones contracting day 15 to 85, and CD4+ skew characterized later expanders.

MiXCR, run by TCRdb on the 5' RACE reads, gives a single entry per CDR3 protein. The data show around 200,000 distinct CDR3 sequences, around 21% seen once. About this clonotype: Antigen unknown.

Trimming cost V 1 base and J 8 bases, with 11 bases left between them. The CDR3 loop spans 12 amino acids. Germline V gene lookup returns CDR1 DFQATT and CDR2 SNEGSKA (reference sequence). Sequencing input: PBMCs or a T cell subset sorted from them (not recorded which). The receptor was isolated from an adult woman who had mild COVID-19 (a few samples of this study predate the infection). Cell type and time point are not known. V usage is TRBV20-1 and J usage is TRBJ1-2; D might be TRBD1 (6 bases). CDR3 protein: CSARVSGGGYTF. In DNA form, the CDR3 reads TGCAGTGCTAGAGTTTCGGGGGGCGGCTACACCTTC.